Included here is one T cell receptor (beta chain) sequence, with context. The record originates from a study of blood T cell repertoires in COVID-19. Study-wide context: Researchers got acute and convalescent COVID-19 samples from the United States, Italy and Spain. PBMCs, B-cell-depleted T cells, or T cells were the source of the cDNA or gDNA that made up the material.

V was trimmed by 2 bases and J by 0 bases, leaving 8 bases between them. Per the germline V gene, CDR1 is SEHNR and CDR2 is FQNEAQ (reference sequence). The CDR3 sequence is 15 residues long. Original analysis: Amplification of reference gene primers provided the estimated nucleated cell counts. The data were produced by immunoSEQ multiplex PCR, yet TCRdb's version contains in-frame clones alone and is incomplete. D and trimming come from the DNA, and the V and J calls and clone size come from that table. The sample holds around 100,000 clones, around 80% seen once. The V gene is TRBV7-9, the J gene TRBJ1-5; no reliable D call. This TCR derives from a man aged 55 to 70 with active or convalescent COVID-19. The sequencing input was peripheral blood. The CDR3 loop reads CASSLYENSNQPQHF. CDR3 coding DNA: TGTGCCAGCAGCTTATATGAGAATAGCAATCAGCCCCAGCATTTT.